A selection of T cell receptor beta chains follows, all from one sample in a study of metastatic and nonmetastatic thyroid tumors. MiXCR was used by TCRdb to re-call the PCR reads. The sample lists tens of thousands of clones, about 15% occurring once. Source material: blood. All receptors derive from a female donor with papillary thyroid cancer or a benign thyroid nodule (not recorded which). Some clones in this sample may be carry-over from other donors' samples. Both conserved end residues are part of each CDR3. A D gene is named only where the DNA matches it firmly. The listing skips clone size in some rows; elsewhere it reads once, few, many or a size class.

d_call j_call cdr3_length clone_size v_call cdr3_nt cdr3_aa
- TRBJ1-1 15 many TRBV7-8 TGTGCCAGCAGCCCTACTCCGGGACAGAACACTGAAGCTTTCTTT CASSPTPGQNTEAFF
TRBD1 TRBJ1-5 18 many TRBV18 TGTGCCAGCTCACCAAAAACCTTGGACAGGGGGAACAATCAGCCCCAGCATTTT CASSPKTLDRGNNQPQHF
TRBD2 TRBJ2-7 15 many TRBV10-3 TGTGCCTCTTCCGGGACTAGCGGGAGTCCATACGAGCAGTACTTC CASSGTSGSPYEQYF
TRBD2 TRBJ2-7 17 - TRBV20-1 TGCAGTGCCGCTGCGGGGCTAGCGGAACGGAGCTCCTACGAGCAGTACTTC CSAAAGLAERSSYEQYF
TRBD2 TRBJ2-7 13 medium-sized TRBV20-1 TGCAGTGCCACGGGACTAGCGGGATACGAGCAGTACTTC CSATGLAGYEQYF
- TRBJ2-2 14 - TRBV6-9 TGTGCCAGCAGTTATTCCCCGAACACCGGGGAGCTGTTTTTT CASSYSPNTGELFF
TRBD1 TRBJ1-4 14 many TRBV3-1 TGTGCCAGCAGCCCGGGACAGGCGAAGGAAAAACTGTTTTTT CASSPGQAKEKLFF
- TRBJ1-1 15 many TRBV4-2 TGTGCCAGCAGCCAAGATCCTCAGGTGAACACTGAAGCTTTCTTT CASSQDPQVNTEAFF
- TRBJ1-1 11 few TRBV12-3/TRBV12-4 TGTGCCAGCAGTTCACAGAGAAAAGCTTTCTTT CASSSQRKAFF
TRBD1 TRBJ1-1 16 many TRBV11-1 TGTGCCAGCAGCAGTTCTACCGGGACAGGGAACACTGAAGCTTTCTTT CASSSSTGTGNTEAFF
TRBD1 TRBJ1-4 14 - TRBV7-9 TGTGCCAGCAGCTTAGCGGGACAGAATGAAAAACTGTTTTTT CASSLAGQNEKLFF
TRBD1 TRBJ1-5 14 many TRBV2 TGTGCCAGCAGTGACAGGGGGGGGAATCAGCCCCAGCATTTT CASSDRGGNQPQHF
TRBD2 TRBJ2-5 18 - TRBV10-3 TGTGCCACACTACCGGGACTAGCGGGAGGGCTAGATCAAGAGACCAAGTACTTC CATLPGLAGGLDQETKYF
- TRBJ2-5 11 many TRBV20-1 TGCAGTGCTGCGCAGGATGAGACCCAGTACTTC CSAAQDETQYF
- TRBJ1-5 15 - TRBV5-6 TGTGCCAGCAGCTTGGGGGTCTCCCGCAATCAGCCCCAGCATTTT CASSLGVSRNQPQHF
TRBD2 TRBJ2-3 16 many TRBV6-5 TGTGCCAGCAGTTACTCGCCAGAGGGAGGGACAGATACGCAGTATTTT CASSYSPEGGTDTQYF
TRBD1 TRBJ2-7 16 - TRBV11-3 TGTGCCAGCAGCTTAAAAGGGGCCGGACAGGGGCACGAGCAGTACTTC CASSLKGAGQGHEQYF
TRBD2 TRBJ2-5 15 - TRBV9 TGTGCCAGCAGCGTTTCCGGGACTAGCGGAGAGACCCAGTACTTC CASSVSGTSGETQYF
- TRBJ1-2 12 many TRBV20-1 TGCAGTGCTGGTACAGGCGAGAGGAGCTACACCTTC CSAGTGERSYTF
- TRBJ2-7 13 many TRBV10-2 TGCGCCAGCAGAGAACTAGGCAGCTACGAGCAGTACTTC CASRELGSYEQYF
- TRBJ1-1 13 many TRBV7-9 TGTGCCAGGGCCCCGGTATCGAACACTGAAGCTTTCTTT CARAPVSNTEAFF
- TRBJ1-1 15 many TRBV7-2 TGTACCAGCAGCTTAGGGAGGGGACGGTACACTGAAGCTTTCTTT CTSSLGRGRYTEAFF
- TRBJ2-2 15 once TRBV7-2 TGTGCCAGCAGCTTCATCGCCAGGGCACTCGGGGAGCTGTTTTTT CASSFIARALGELFF
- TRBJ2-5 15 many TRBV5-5 TGTGCCAGCAGCTTAGGGCCGGGGGCAAAAGAGACCCAGTACTTC CASSLGPGAKETQYF
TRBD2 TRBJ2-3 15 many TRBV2 TGTGCCAGCAGCCTAGCGGCCATCAGCACAGATACGCAGTATTTT CASSLAAISTDTQYF
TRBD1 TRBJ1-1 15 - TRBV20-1 TGCAGTGCTAGAGATGGGGACAGGGTGAACACTGAAGCTTTCTTT CSARDGDRVNTEAFF
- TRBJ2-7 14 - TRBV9 TGTGCCAGCAGCTCCGTACTATGCGCCTACGAGCAGTACTTC CASSSVLCAYEQYF